These 10 T cell receptor beta chains were sequenced from one sample in a study of blood T cells in healthy people across ages. The authors ran a second PCR of 7 to 11 cycles using a sample-barcoded 5' primer and a J-beta primer mix. TCRdb used MiXCR to reprocess the 5' RACE reads, holding one entry per CDR3 protein. The table records 800,000 to 950,000 distinct CDR3 sequences, around 48% of them present only once. The material sequenced was blood. These receptors were obtained from a man aged 25 to 40 in good health.

The gene calls are TRBV10-3 and TRBJ2-1; 8 nucleotides line up with TRBD2. This CDR3 spans 13 amino acids. Germline assignment: CDR1 ENHRY and CDR2 SYGVKD. The V and J ends lost 10 bases and 7 bases, in that order; junction bases with no gene match: 9. The CDR3 is CATFAGTRNEQFF. As DNA, the CDR3 is TGTGCCACCTTCGCCGGGACTAGAAATGAGCAGTTCTTC.

A few counts support this clonotype. The rearrangement joins TRBV20-1 to TRBJ2-3; no clear D gene. The germline CDR1 and CDR2 sequences are DFQATT and SNEGSKA (reference sequence). Trimming pared 3 bases from V and 0 bases from J, leaving 10 bases between. The CDR3 covers 14 residues. The CDR3 loop is CSARGWASTDTQYF. The CDR3 nucleotides read TGCAGTGCTAGGGGGTGGGCTAGCACAGATACGCAGTATTTT.

In this sample, this clonotype turned up a few times. The V and J genes are TRBV11-3 and TRBJ1-2, with no clear D. The ends were cut back, 6 bases at V and 0 bases at J, with 14 bases in the middle. Germline lookup yields CDR1 SGHNT and CDR2 YENEEA. CDR3 length equals 15 residues. The chain's CDR3 is CASSNYREANYGYTF. The CDR3 DNA follows: TGTGCCAGCAGTAACTACCGGGAAGCTAACTATGGCTACACCTTC.

The chain carries TRBV28 and TRBJ2-7, with no clear D. CDR1 is MDHEN and CDR2 is SYDVKM in the germline V gene. Trimming pared 4 bases from V and 7 bases from J, leaving 17 bases between. The CDR3 consists of 14 residues. CDR3 in amino acids: CASSSRDVSSEQYF. The CDR3 DNA sequence: TGTGCCAGCAGTTCAAGAGACGTCTCCAGTGAGCAGTACTTC.

This clonotype was seen at least ten times. The genes are TRBV12-3 or TRBV12-4 and TRBJ2-7, with 12 bases identical to TRBD1. This CDR3 contains 16 residues. V shed 8 bases, J shed 0 bases, and the junction held 8 bases outside the gene matches. The CDR3: CASGGTGGSFSYEQYF. Written as DNA, the CDR3 is TGTGCCAGCGGAGGGACAGGGGGCTCCTTCTCCTACGAGCAGTACTTC.

This clonotype was recorded a few times. The CDR3 region is CASSFGTHTYEQYF. The CDR3 nucleotides are TGCGCCAGCAGCTTTGGGACACACACCTACGAGCAGTACTTC. The gene calls are TRBV5-1 and TRBJ2-7; the D gene is possibly TRBD1 (6 bases). Trimming shortened V by 2 bases and J by 2 bases, and 11 bases separated the two germline ends. The germline V gene has CDR1 SGHRS and CDR2 YFSETQ. The CDR3 has 14 amino acids. Full variable domain (rest looked up from reference TRBV5-1 and TRBJ2-7): KAGVTQTPRYLIKTRGQQVTLSCSPISGHRSVSWYQQTPGQGLQFLFEYFSETQRNKGNFPGRFSGRQFSNSRSEMNVSTLELGDSALYLCASSFGTHTYEQYFGPGTRLTVT.

This clonotype was counted between two and nine times. The CDR3 bases are TGTGCCAGCACCGGCGCGACCTACGAGCAGTACTTC. Encoded protein: CASTGATYEQYF. V and J are TRBV13 and TRBJ2-7; D remains ambiguous. The CDR3 covers 12 residues. Between the trimmed V and J ends, which lost 7 bases and 2 bases, there was a span of 9 bases. Germline CDR1 PRHDT, CDR2 FYEKMQ (reference sequence).

The chain has TRBV5-8 and TRBJ2-1, with a weak D call TRBD2 (7 bases). The germline V gene encodes CDR1 SGHTS and CDR2 YDEGEE. CDR3 size: 17 residues. Trimming took 4 bases from V and 4 from J, leaving 21 bases between them. The CDR3 nucleotides read TGTGCCAGCAGCCCGAGGGGGAAAGGGGGGGGATACAATGAGCAGTTCTTC. Its translation: CASSPRGKGGGYNEQFF.

This clonotype was observed a few times. The chain uses TRBV20-1 and TRBJ2-5, with D possibly TRBD2 on 6 matching bases. The germline V gene has CDR1 DFQATT and CDR2 SNEGSKA (reference sequence). This CDR3 region has 14 residues. The V gene lost 1 base and the J gene lost 5 bases, with 14 bases spanning the gap. Here the CDR3 DNA reads TGCAGTGCTAGAGTAGGGACTTCGAGGGAGACCCAGTACTTC. Translation: CSARVGTSRETQYF.

The CDR3 region has the DNA TGTGCCAGCAGGCTCGGTCAAAGGGGCTACACCTTC. Its translation: CASRLGQRGYTF. The gene calls are TRBV12-3 or TRBV12-4 and TRBJ1-2; D gene ambiguous. The CDR3 contains 12 residues. V dropped 6 bases and J dropped 8 bases, with 13 bases sitting between them.